These T cell receptor beta chains were read from a single sample in a study of blood T cell repertoires in COVID-19. The assay was immunoSEQ multiplex PCR, and TCRdb's table has in-frame clones only and misses some. The profile shows 250,000 to 400,000 clones, roughly 88% of them singletons. The sample taken for sequencing was peripheral blood. The receptor source for this set is a woman in her twenties or thirties with COVID-19, enrolled during active disease. Both conserved end residues are part of each CDR3. The order of the fields is D gene, V gene, clone size, J gene, CDR3 DNA, CDR3 protein. A D gene is named only where the DNA matches it firmly. Clone sizes are given selectively: once, few, many, or a class where the clone is expanded.

>NA|TRBV6-6|NA|TRBJ1-5
TGTGCCAGCAGTTACAAGAGGGACAATCAGCCCCAGCATTTT
CASSYKRDNQPQHF
>NA|TRBV4-3|NA|TRBJ1-1
TGCGCCAGCAGCTATCACGCAGGGCCTAGCACTGAAGCTTTCTTT
CASSYHAGPSTEAFF
>NA|TRBV6-4|NA|TRBJ1-1
TGTGCCAGCAGGGGGGGGAACACTGAAGCTTTCTTT
CASRGGNTEAFF
>TRBD1|TRBV15|NA|TRBJ2-1
TGTGCCACCAGCAGAGATATTGTGGACAGGGGGGCCAATGAGCAGTTCTTC
CATSRDIVDRGANEQFF
>NA|TRBV18|NA|TRBJ1-2
TGTGCCAGCTCACCGGCAGGGGCGCTCGGCTACACCTTC
CASSPAGALGYTF
>TRBD1|TRBV7-9|once|TRBJ1-6
TGTGCCAGCAGCTCGGGAGGGACAGGGCCACGTTCACCCCTCCACTTT
CASSSGGTGPRSPLHF
>NA|TRBV18|NA|TRBJ1-2
TGTGCCAGCTCACCCGACAGTTTTAACTATGGCTACACCTTC
CASSPDSFNYGYTF
>NA|TRBV7-9|NA|TRBJ1-2
TGTGCCAGCAGCTTATTGGGCCAGGGTGGTGGCTACACCTTC
CASSLLGQGGGYTF
>NA|TRBV5-7|NA|TRBJ1-1
TGTGCCAGCAGCCAGGGACTCAAAAGGGACACTGAAGCTTTCTTT
CASSQGLKRDTEAFF
>TRBD1|TRBV18|NA|TRBJ1-1
TGTGCCAGCTCGCCCTTACGGACAGGGGACACTGAAGCTTTCTTT
CASSPLRTGDTEAFF
>NA|TRBV5-1|NA|TRBJ2-1
TGCGCCAGCAGCTTGGTAGCTTGGAATGAGCAGTTCTTC
CASSLVAWNEQFF
>NA|TRBV24-1|NA|TRBJ1-6
TGTGCCACCAGTGATTTATGTGCCCGTAGCTCCTATAATTCACCCCTCCACTTT
CATSDLCARSSYNSPLHF
>NA|TRBV7-9|NA|TRBJ1-2
TGTGCCAGCAGCTTACCAGGCTATGGCTACACCTTC
CASSLPGYGYTF
>TRBD1|TRBV6-5|NA|TRBJ1-1
TGTGCCAGCAGGGGGGGACAGGGACGGTCTGAAGCTTTCTTT
CASRGGQGRSEAFF
>NA|TRBV12-5|once|TRBJ1-5
TGTGCTAGTGGTTTGGTACTGGGGACTTTGCAGGGCAATCAGCCCCAGCATTTT
CASGLVLGTLQGNQPQHF
>NA|TRBV30|NA|TRBJ1-2
TGTGCCTCACGTCTTGAAGGGAGGCCCTATCGCTACACCTTC
CASRLEGRPYRYTF
>NA|TRBV7-9|NA|TRBJ2-2
TGTGCCAGCAGCTCCGCGGAACGGAACACCGGGGAGCTGTTTTTT
CASSSAERNTGELFF
>NA|TRBV2|NA|TRBJ1-1
TGTGCCAGCAGTGTTGACCGGGACACTGAAGCTTTCTTT
CASSVDRDTEAFF
>TRBD2|TRBV28|NA|TRBJ2-5
TGTGCCATCCACCCCCCGGGGGGTGAGACCCAGTACTTC
CAIHPPGGETQYF
>NA|TRBV7-2|few|TRBJ1-2
TGTGCCAGCAGCCCCCGGGACACCCAAGGCTACACCTTC
CASSPRDTQGYTF
>NA|TRBV27|NA|TRBJ2-7
TGTGCCAGCAGTTCCCGTTATAGTGCCTACGAGCAGTACTTC
CASSSRYSAYEQYF
>NA|TRBV7-2|few|TRBJ1-2
TGTGCCAGCAGCTTATCTACCGTCGCCTATGGCTACACCTTC
CASSLSTVAYGYTF
>NA|TRBV7-2|NA|TRBJ2-5
TGTGCCAGCAGCTTAGATGGGGGGGCAAAGACCCAGTACTTC
CASSLDGGAKTQYF
>NA|TRBV23-1|NA|TRBJ2-7
TGCGCCAGCAGATCGAGCAGGGCCGACCACGAGCAGTACTTC
CASRSSRADHEQYF
>NA|TRBV7-2|once|TRBJ2-1
TGTGCCAGCAGCGGATGGGGAAGCGCGGGTGAGCAGTTCTTC
CASSGWGSAGEQFF
>TRBD2|TRBV5-5|NA|TRBJ2-1
TGTGCCAGCAGCTCGTTAGCGGGGGCCTACAATGAGCAGTTCTTC
CASSSLAGAYNEQFF
>TRBD1|TRBV19|NA|TRBJ2-7
TGTGCCAGTAGTATAGGGGGACAGCTCACTAGGGACGAGCAGTACTTC
CASSIGGQLTRDEQYF
>TRBD1|TRBV19|once|TRBJ1-5
TGTGCCAGTAGCGACAGGGGGCGGCAGCCCCAGCATTTT
CASSDRGRQPQHF
>NA|TRBV7-9|few|TRBJ2-1
TGTGCCGGAGCGGGTAGTAGCCATGAGCAGTTCTTC
CAGAGSSHEQFF
>TRBD1|TRBV2|NA|TRBJ1-4
TGTGCCAGCCACAGGGGATTGCAGGAAAAACTGTTTTTT
CASHRGLQEKLFF
>NA|TRBV27|NA|TRBJ1-2
TGTGCCAGCGGAGATAGGACAGCCTATGGCTACACCTTC
CASGDRTAYGYTF
>TRBD1|TRBV5-3|NA|TRBJ1-1
TGTGCCAGAAGCCACAGGGGGGGCACTGAAGCTTTCTTT
CARSHRGGTEAFF
>NA|TRBV5-1|NA|TRBJ2-7
TGCGCCAGCAGCTTGGAGACAGGCTACTCCTACGAGCAGTACTTC
CASSLETGYSYEQYF
>TRBD2|TRBV6-5|NA|TRBJ2-1
TGTGCCAGCAGTTACGTGCGGGGGGGTCGGTACAATGAGCAGTTCTTC
CASSYVRGGRYNEQFF
>NA|TRBV29-1|NA|TRBJ1-1
TGCAGCGTTGAAAATAAAGCTATAGCCACTGAAGCTTTCTTT
CSVENKAIATEAFF
>TRBD1|TRBV4-1|NA|TRBJ1-1
TGCGCCAGCAGCCAAGATAAGAGGGACAGGGGCACTGAAGCTTTCTTT
CASSQDKRDRGTEAFF
>TRBD1|TRBV5-3|NA|TRBJ1-1
TGTGCCAGAAGCTTGGGGACAGGGGAGAACACTGAAGCTTTCTTT
CARSLGTGENTEAFF
>NA|TRBV15|NA|TRBJ2-5
TGTGCCACCAGCAGAGATCGGGCTGGGGCTAAGTACTTC
CATSRDRAGAKYF
>TRBD2|TRBV2|once|TRBJ2-3
TGTGCCAGCAGTGAATTAGGGACTAGCCCCTTTCAGGTATATTTT
CASSELGTSPFQVYF
>TRBD1|TRBV6-5|NA|TRBJ1-6
TGTGCCAGCAGTTACGGGTCCACAGGGGGCGTTTCACCCCTCCACTTT
CASSYGSTGGVSPLHF
>TRBD2|TRBV5-4|NA|TRBJ2-1
TGTGCCAGCAGCGTTACTAGCGGGGGGGACAATGAGCAGTTCTTC
CASSVTSGGDNEQFF
>TRBD1|TRBV11-3|NA|TRBJ2-3
TGTGCCAGCAGCCCAACGACAGGGTCTAGAATCGGCACAGATACGCAGTATTTT
CASSPTTGSRIGTDTQYF